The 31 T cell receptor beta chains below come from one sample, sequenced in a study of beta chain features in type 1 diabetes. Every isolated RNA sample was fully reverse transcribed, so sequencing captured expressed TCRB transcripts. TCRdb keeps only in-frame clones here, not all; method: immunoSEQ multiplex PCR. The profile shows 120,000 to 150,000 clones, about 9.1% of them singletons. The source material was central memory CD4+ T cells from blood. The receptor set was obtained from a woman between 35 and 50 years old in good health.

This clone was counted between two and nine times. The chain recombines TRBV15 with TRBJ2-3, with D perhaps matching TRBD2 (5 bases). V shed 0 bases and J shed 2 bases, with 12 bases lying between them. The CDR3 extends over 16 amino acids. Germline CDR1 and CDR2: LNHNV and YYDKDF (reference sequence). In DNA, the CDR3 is TGTGCCACCAGCAGAGATCCCGGAGGAACCACAGATACGCAGTATTTT. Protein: CATSRDPGGTTDTQYF.

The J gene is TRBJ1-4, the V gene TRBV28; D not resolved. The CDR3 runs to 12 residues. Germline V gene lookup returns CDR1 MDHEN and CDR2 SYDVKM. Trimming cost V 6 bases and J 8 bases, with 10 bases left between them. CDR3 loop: CASRGAYEKLFF. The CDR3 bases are TGTGCCAGCAGGGGCGCCTACGAAAAACTGTTTTTT. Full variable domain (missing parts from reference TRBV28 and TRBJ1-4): DVKVTQSSRYLVKRTGEKVFLECVQDMDHENMFWYRQDPGLGLRLIYFSYDVKMKEKGDIPEGYSVSREKKERFSLILESASTNQTSMYLCASRGAYEKLFFGSGTQLSVL.

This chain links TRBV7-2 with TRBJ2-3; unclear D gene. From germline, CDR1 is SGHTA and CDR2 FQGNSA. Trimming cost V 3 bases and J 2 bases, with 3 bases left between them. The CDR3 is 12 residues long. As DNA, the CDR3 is TGTGCCAGCAGCTTCTACACAGATACGCAGTATTTT. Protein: CASSFYTDTQYF.

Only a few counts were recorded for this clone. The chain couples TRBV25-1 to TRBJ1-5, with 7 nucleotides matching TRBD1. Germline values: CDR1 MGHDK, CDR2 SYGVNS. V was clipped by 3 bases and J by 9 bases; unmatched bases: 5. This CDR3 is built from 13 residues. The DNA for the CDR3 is TGTGCCAGCAGTGACCGAGGGGGCACGCCCCAGCATTTT. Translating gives CASSDRGGTPQHF.

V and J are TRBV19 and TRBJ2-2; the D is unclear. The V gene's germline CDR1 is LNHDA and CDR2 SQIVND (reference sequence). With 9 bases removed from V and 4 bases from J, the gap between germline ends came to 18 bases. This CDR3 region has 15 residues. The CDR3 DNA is TGTGCCAGCCTTCCCGCTAGAGCCTTCACCGGGGAGCTGTTTTTT. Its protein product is CASLPARAFTGELFF. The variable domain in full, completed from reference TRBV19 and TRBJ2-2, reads DGGITQSPKYLFRKEGQNVTLSCEQNLNHDAMYWYRQDPGQGLRLIYYSQIVNDFQKGDIAEGYSVSREKKESFPLTVTSAQKNPTAFYLCASLPARAFTGELFFGEGSRLTVL.

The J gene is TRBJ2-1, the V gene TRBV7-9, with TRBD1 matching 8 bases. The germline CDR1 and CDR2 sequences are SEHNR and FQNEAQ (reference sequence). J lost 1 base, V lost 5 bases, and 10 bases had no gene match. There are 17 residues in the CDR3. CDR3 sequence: CASSLGQGVLSYNEQFF. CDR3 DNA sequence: TGTGCCAGCAGCCTAGGACAGGGAGTTTTATCCTACAATGAGCAGTTCTTC.

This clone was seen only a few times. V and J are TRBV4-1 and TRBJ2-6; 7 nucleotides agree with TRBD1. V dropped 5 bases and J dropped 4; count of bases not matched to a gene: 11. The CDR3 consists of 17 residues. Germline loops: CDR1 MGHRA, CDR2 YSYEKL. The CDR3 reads CASSGTETADGANVLTF. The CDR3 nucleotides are TGCGCCAGCAGCGGGACAGAGACAGCGGACGGGGCCAACGTCCTGACTTTC.

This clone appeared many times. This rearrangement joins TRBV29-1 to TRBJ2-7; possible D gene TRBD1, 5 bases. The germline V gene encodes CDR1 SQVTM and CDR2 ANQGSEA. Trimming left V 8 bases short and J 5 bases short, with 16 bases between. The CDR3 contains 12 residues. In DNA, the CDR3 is TGCAGCCTCCTGGACATCCACCACGAGCAGTACTTC. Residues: CSLLDIHHEQYF.

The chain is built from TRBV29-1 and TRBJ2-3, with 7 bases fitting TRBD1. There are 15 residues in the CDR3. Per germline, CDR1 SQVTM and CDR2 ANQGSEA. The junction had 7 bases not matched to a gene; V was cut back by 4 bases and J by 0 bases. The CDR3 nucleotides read TGCAGCGTTGTGGCCCCCAGGGGGAGCACAGATACGCAGTATTTT. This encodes CSVVAPRGSTDTQYF.

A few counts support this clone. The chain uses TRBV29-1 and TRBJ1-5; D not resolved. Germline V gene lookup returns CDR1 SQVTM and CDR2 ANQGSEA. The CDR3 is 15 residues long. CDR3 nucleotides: TGCGCCGTCCGTGTGGGAGGGTCGTTTGATCAGCCCCAGCATTTT. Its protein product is CAVRVGGSFDQPQHF.

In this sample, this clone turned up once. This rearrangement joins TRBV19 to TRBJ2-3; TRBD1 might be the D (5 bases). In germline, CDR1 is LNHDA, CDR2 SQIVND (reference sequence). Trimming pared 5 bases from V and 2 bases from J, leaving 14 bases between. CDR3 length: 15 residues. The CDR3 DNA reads TGTGCCAGTAGTGCACAGGCCCACGTCACAGATACGCAGTATTTT. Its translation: CASSAQAHVTDTQYF.

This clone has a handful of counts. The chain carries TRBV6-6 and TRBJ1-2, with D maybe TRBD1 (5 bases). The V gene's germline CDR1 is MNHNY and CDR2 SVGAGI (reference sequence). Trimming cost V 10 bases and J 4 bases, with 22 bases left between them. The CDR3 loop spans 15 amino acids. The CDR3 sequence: CAISDNGGSVYGYTF. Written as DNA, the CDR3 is TGTGCCATCAGCGATAACGGGGGGTCGGTCTATGGCTACACCTTC.

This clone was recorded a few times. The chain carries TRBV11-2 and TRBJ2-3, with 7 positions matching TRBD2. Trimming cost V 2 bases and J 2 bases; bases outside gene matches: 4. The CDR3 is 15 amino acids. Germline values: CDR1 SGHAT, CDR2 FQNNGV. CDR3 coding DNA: TGTGCCAGCAGCTTACTGGCGGGGGTCACAGATACGCAGTATTTT. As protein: CASSLLAGVTDTQYF.

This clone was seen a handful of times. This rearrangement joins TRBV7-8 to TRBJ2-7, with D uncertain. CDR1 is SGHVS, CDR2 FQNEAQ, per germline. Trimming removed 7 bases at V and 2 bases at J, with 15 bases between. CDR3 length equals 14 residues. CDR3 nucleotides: TGTGCCAGCAACAACCCTGGTCCAACCTACGAGCAGTACTTC. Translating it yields CASNNPGPTYEQYF.

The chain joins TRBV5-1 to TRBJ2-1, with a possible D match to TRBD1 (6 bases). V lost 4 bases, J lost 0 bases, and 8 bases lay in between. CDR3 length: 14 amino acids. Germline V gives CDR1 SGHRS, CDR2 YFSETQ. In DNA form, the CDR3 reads TGCGCCAGCAGCGGGGGCGGCTCCTACAATGAGCAGTTCTTC. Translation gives CASSGGGSYNEQFF.

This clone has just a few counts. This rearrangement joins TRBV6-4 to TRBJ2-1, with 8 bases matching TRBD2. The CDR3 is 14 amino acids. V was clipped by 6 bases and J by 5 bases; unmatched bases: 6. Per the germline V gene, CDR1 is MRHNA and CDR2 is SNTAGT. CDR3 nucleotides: TGTGCCAGCAGCGGGGGGGGCCGTCACAATGAGCAGTTCTTC. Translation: CASSGGGRHNEQFF.

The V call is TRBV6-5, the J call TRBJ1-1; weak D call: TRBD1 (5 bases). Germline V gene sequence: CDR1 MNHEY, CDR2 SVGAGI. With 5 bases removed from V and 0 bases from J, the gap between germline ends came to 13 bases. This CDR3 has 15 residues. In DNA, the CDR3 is TGTGCCAGCAGTCGAGGGACTGTCATGAACACTGAAGCTTTCTTT. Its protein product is CASSRGTVMNTEAFF.

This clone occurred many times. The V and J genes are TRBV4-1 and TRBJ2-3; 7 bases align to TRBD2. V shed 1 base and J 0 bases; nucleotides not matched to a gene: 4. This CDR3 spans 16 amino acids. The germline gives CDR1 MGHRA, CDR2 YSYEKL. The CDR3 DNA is TGCGCCAGCAGCCAAGTATACGGGGGGAGCACAGATACGCAGTATTTT. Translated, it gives CASSQVYGGSTDTQYF.

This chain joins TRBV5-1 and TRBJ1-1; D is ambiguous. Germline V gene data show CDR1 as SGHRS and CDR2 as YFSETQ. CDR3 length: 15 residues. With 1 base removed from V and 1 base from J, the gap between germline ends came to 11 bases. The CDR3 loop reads CASSLQQVTNTEAFF. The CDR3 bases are TGCGCCAGCAGCTTGCAGCAGGTCACGAACACTGAAGCTTTCTTT.

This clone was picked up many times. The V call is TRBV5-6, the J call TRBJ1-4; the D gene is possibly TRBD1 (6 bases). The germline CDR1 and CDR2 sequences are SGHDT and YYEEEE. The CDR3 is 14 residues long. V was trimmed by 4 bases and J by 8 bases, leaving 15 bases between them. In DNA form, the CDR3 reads TGTGCCAGCAGCCCCCAGGGGTGGGGCGAAAAACTGTTTTTT. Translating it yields CASSPQGWGEKLFF.

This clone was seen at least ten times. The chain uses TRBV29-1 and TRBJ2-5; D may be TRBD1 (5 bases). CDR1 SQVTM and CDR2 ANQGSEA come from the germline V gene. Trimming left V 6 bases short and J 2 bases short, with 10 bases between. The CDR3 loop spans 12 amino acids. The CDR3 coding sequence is TGCAGCGTCAAGACAGTGCAAGAGACCCAGTACTTC. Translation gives CSVKTVQETQYF.

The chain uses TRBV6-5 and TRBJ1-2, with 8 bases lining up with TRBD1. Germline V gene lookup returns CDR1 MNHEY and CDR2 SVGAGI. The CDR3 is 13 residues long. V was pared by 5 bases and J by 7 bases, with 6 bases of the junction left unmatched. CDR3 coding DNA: TGTGCCAGCAGTGAAGGACAGGGTGGTGGCTACACCTTC. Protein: CASSEGQGGGYTF.

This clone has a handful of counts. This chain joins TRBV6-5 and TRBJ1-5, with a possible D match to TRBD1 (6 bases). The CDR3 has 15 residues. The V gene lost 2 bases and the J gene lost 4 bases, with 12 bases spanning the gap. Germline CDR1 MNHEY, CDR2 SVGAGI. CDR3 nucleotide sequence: TGTGCCAGCAGTTACCTGCGGGGGGCGAATCAGCCCCAGCATTTT. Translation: CASSYLRGANQPQHF.

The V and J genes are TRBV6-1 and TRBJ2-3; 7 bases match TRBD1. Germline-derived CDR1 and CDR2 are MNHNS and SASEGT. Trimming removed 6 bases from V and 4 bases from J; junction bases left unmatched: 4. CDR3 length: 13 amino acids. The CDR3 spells CASRRQGADTQYF. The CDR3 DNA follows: TGTGCCAGCAGAAGACAGGGAGCAGATACGCAGTATTTT.

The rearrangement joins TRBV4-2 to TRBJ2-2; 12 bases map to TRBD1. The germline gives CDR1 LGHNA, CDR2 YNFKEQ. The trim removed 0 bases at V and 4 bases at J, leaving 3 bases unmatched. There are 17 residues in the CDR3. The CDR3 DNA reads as TGTGCCAGCAGCCAAGACGGGGACAGGGGGCTCACCGGGGAGCTGTTTTTT. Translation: CASSQDGDRGLTGELFF.

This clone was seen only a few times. DNA of the CDR3: TGTGCCAGCAGCTTAGGTCTCTCTGGGGCCAACGTCCTGACTTTC. This encodes CASSLGLSGANVLTF. The rearrangement joins TRBV7-9 to TRBJ2-6, with no clear D. CDR3 length: 15 residues. Germline V gene lookup returns CDR1 SEHNR and CDR2 FQNEAQ (reference sequence). Between the trimmed V and J ends, which lost 1 base and 0 bases, there was a span of 4 bases.

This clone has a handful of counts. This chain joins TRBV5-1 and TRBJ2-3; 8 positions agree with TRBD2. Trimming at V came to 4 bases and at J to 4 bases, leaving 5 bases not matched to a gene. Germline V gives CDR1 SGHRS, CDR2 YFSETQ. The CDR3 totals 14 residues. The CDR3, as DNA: TGCGCCAGCAGCCCGGGGACTAGATCAGATACGCAGTATTTT. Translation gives CASSPGTRSDTQYF.

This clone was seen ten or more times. The CDR3 here is CGEGGQYF. The CDR3 DNA reads TGCGGGGAGGGTGGGCAGTATTTT. V usage is TRBV23-1 and J usage is TRBJ2-3; the match to TRBD2 covers 7 bases. TRBV23-1 is sorted into the ORF group, with uncertain function. The CDR3 length is 8 residues.

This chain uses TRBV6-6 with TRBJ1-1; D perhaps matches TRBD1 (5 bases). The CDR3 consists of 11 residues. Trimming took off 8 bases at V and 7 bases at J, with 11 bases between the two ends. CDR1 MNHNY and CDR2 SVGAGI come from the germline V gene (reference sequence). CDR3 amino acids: CASRGSIEAFF. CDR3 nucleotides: TGTGCCAGCCGGGGGTCAATTGAAGCTTTCTTT.

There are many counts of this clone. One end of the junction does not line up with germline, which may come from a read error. As DNA, the CDR3 is TGTGCTAGCAGATCCACCGGGACAGGCACTGAAGCTTTCTTT. Translation gives CASRSTGTGTEAFF. This sequence joins TRBV7-7 and TRBJ1-1; 8 bases fit TRBD1. Germline values: CDR1 SSHAT, CDR2 FNYEAQ (reference sequence). This CDR3 region has 14 residues.

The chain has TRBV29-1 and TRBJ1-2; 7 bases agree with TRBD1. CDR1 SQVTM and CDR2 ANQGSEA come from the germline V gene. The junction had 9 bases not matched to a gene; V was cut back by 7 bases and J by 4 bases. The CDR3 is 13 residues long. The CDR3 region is CSALTGYVYGYTF. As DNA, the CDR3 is TGCAGCGCTTTGACAGGGTATGTCTATGGCTACACCTTC.